The entry that follows covers one TCR beta chain sequence. Its matching antigen is unknown. At one of its ends the junction is not consistent with the germline gene, which may arise from a read error. Germline-derived CDR1 and CDR2 are LNHDA and SQIVND (reference sequence). This CDR3 is 15 amino acids long. This record comes from a study of cytomegalovirus exposure and HLA in healthy donors. The study's findings and limits: Relative to equally common others, HLA-associated TCR beta chains showed greater clonal expansion in a later analysis. It was reportedly the case that the classifier diagnosed cytomegalovirus status with high specificity and sensitivity. In the analysis, some V segments, TRBV6-2 and TRBV6-3 included, were excluded as indistinguishable. Another analysis was done later, and it associated approximately 15,000 TCR beta sequences with HLA alleles at 0.05 false discovery rate.

PCR employed 60 Vbeta and 13 Jbeta primers. Sequenced by immunoSEQ multiplex PCR; TCRdb stores in-frame clones only, minus some. In the table there are 35,000 to 55,000 clones, 63% of which are singletons. This sequence originates from a man in his sixties in good health and CMV-seropositive. This sequence joins TRBV19 and TRBJ2-3, with D perhaps TRBD2 (5 bases). The sequenced material came from PBMCs. Here the CDR3 reads CASSIVGPSIDTQYF. CDR3 nucleotides: TGTGCCAGTAGTATAGTTGGGCCTAGCATAGATACGCAGTATTTT.